These T cell receptor beta chains were read from a single sample in a study of early T cells in non-severe SARS-CoV-2 infection. One entry per CDR3 protein, called by TCRdb with MiXCR from the 5' RACE reads. Of 25,000 to 40,000 distinct CDR3 sequences listed, roughly 5.7% are singletons. The sequenced sample consisted of whole blood. These receptors were taken from an adult who was a healthcare worker with PCR-confirmed SARS-CoV-2 infection or an uninfected control (not recorded which). Both conserved end residues are part of each CDR3. D genes are given only for firm matches. Rows may omit the clone size; those that give it use once, few, many or a size class.

>TRBJ1-5|few|TRBV6-1|.
CASSPRHSNQPQHF
TGTGCCAGCTCGCCACGACACAGCAATCAGCCCCAGCATTTT
>TRBJ2-2|many|TRBV11-2|.
CASSLVQGAGELFF
TGTGCCAGCAGCTTAGTACAGGGCGCCGGGGAGCTGTTTTTT
>TRBJ1-2|many|TRBV7-9|.
CASSLGSGGTNYGYTF
TGTGCCAGCAGCTTAGGGTCGGGGGGCACCAACTATGGCTACACCTTC
>TRBJ2-7|many|TRBV6-4|TRBD2
CASSDWFSGRADEQYF
TGTGCCAGCAGTGACTGGTTTAGCGGGAGGGCCGACGAGCAGTACTTC
>TRBJ1-4|few|TRBV19|.
CASSIWTGVNEKLFF
TGTGCCAGTAGTATATGGACGGGGGTCAACGAAAAACTGTTTTTT
>TRBJ1-5|few|TRBV18|TRBD1
CASSPGQVDNQPQHF
TGTGCCAGCTCACCAGGACAGGTCGACAATCAGCCCCAGCATTTT
>TRBJ2-7|few|TRBV18|TRBD2
CASSRPPLAAAYEQYF
TGTGCCAGCTCACGACCCCCACTAGCGGCTGCCTACGAGCAGTACTTC
>TRBJ2-7|many|TRBV7-8|TRBD2
CASSYPSGSSREQYF
TGTGCCAGCAGCTACCCTAGCGGGAGTAGTCGCGAGCAGTACTTC
>TRBJ2-3|few|TRBV28|TRBD2
CASGTSGSGNTQYF
TGTGCCAGCGGGACTAGCGGGAGTGGGAATACGCAGTATTTT
>TRBJ2-1|many|TRBV7-2|.
CASSLGLVTNEQFF
TGTGCCAGCAGCTTAGGACTAGTAACTAATGAGCAGTTCTTC
>TRBJ1-1|many|TRBV7-9|.
CASSSQVMNTEAFF
TGTGCCAGCAGCTCGCAGGTTATGAACACTGAAGCTTTCTTT
>TRBJ1-2|many|TRBV10-3|.
CAISEWAPHLDGYTF
TGTGCCATCAGTGAGTGGGCACCCCACCTTGATGGCTACACCTTC
>TRBJ2-7|many|TRBV28|.
CASSPLYEQYF
TGTGCCAGCAGCCCACTCTACGAGCAGTACTTC
>TRBJ2-7|.|TRBV7-2|TRBD2
CASSPPGLAASEQYF
TGTGCCAGCAGCCCCCCGGGACTAGCGGCCAGCGAGCAGTACTTC
>TRBJ1-6|.|TRBV20-1|TRBD1
CSARGQGDPLHF
TGCAGTGCTAGAGGGCAGGGGGACCCTCTCCACTTT
>TRBJ2-5|many|TRBV2|TRBD1
CASAGTAEETQYF
TGTGCCAGCGCCGGGACAGCAGAAGAGACCCAGTACTTC
>TRBJ1-2|many|TRBV24-1|.
CATSDSTENYGYTF
TGTGCCACCAGTGACTCGACGGAGAACTATGGCTACACCTTC
>TRBJ1-4|.|TRBV7-2|.
CASSRDLTNEKLFF
TGTGCCAGCAGCCGGGACCTAACTAATGAAAAACTGTTTTTT
>TRBJ2-2|many|TRBV19|TRBD1
CASKADRGTGELFF
TGTGCCAGTAAGGCCGACAGGGGGACCGGGGAGCTGTTTTTT
>TRBJ2-1|.|TRBV29-1|.
CSVVLGTYNEQFF
TGCAGCGTTGTGCTGGGAACCTACAATGAGCAGTTCTTC
>TRBJ2-5|many|TRBV5-6|.
CASSPFSGAGETQYF
TGTGCCAGCAGCCCGTTTAGCGGCGCAGGCGAGACCCAGTACTTC
>TRBJ2-1|many|TRBV27|.
CASSLSNGSEQFF
TGTGCCAGCAGTTTGTCTAACGGTAGTGAGCAGTTCTTC
>TRBJ2-7|.|TRBV18|TRBD2
CASSPPTTSGSYEQYF
TGTGCCAGCTCACCACCTACCACTAGCGGGAGCTACGAGCAGTACTTC
>TRBJ2-3|few|TRBV7-9|TRBD2
CASSHGRQAMGAQYF
TGTGCCAGCAGCCACGGGAGGCAGGCAATGGGTGCGCAGTATTTT
>TRBJ2-1|many|TRBV5-4|.
CASNRDFGDEQFF
TGTGCCAGCAACAGGGACTTCGGGGATGAGCAGTTCTTC
>TRBJ1-3|many|TRBV7-9|.
CASSLFPGNTIYF
TGTGCCAGCAGCCTCTTCCCCGGAAACACCATATATTTT
>TRBJ2-5|few|TRBV7-2|.
CASSLFSSGETQYF
TGTGCCAGCAGCTTATTTTCTTCGGGGGAGACCCAGTACTTC
>TRBJ2-3|.|TRBV9|.
CASSVGEGTQYF
TGTGCCAGCAGCGTAGGAGAGGGAACGCAGTATTTT
>TRBJ2-5|few|TRBV19|TRBD2
CASSITAGPWETQYF
TGTGCCAGTAGTATAACAGCGGGGCCATGGGAGACCCAGTACTTC
>TRBJ2-5|medium-sized|TRBV7-9|.
CASSSTAGTQYF
TGTGCCAGCAGCTCGACCGCCGGGACCCAGTACTTC
>TRBJ2-7|many|TRBV6-2/TRBV6-3|TRBD2
CASSRLAGSSYEQYF
TGTGCCAGCAGTCGCCTAGCGGGGAGCTCCTACGAGCAGTACTTC
>TRBJ1-3|.|TRBV7-2|.
CASSPQGGSGNTIYF
TGTGCCAGCAGCCCCCAGGGAGGCTCTGGAAACACCATATATTTT
>TRBJ2-1|few|TRBV12-3/TRBV12-4|TRBD1
CASSLTGVAEQFF
TGTGCCAGCAGCCTCACAGGGGTGGCCGAGCAGTTCTTC
>TRBJ1-4|.|TRBV20-1|.
CSAPLRDGNEKLFF
TGCAGTGCGCCCTTGCGGGACGGTAATGAAAAACTGTTTTTT
>TRBJ2-7|.|TRBV5-6|.
CASSRYYEQYF
TGTGCCAGCAGCCGATACTACGAGCAGTACTTC
>TRBJ1-6|many|TRBV19|.
CASSINSQSSYNSPLHF
TGTGCCAGTAGTATAAACAGTCAGAGCTCCTATAATTCACCCCTCCACTTT
>TRBJ2-5|few|TRBV20-1|TRBD1
CSAPGTGFRETQYF
TGCAGTGCACCCGGGACAGGGTTCCGAGAGACCCAGTACTTC
>TRBJ1-1|many|TRBV7-2|.
CASSLIGEGPEAFF
TGTGCCAGCAGCTTAATCGGTGAGGGGCCTGAAGCTTTCTTT
>TRBJ1-4|few|TRBV28|.
CASSSWEKLFF
TGTGCCAGCAGTTCCTGGGAAAAACTGTTTTTT
>TRBJ2-7|many|TRBV5-1|TRBD2
CASSLGDSGTSGSYEQYF
TGCGCCAGCAGCTTGGGGGACAGCGGGACTAGCGGGAGTTACGAGCAGTACTTC
>TRBJ2-1|few|TRBV6-2/TRBV6-3|TRBD2
CASSSLAGAHNEQFF
TGTGCCAGCAGTTCCCTAGCGGGAGCACACAATGAGCAGTTCTTC
>TRBJ1-5|many|TRBV20-1|.
CSTARGVQPQHF
TGCAGTACAGCACGGGGAGTTCAGCCCCAGCATTTT
>TRBJ2-5|many|TRBV28|TRBD1
CASSPGGAETQYF
TGTGCCAGTTCCCCAGGGGGCGCGGAGACCCAGTACTTC
>TRBJ2-7|.|TRBV7-2|TRBD1
CASSPRDRSSYEQYF
TGTGCCAGCAGCCCACGGGACAGGTCATCCTACGAGCAGTACTTC
>TRBJ2-7|many|TRBV11-2|.
CASSSLRYEQYF
TGTGCCAGCAGCTCCCTCCGGTACGAGCAGTACTTC
>TRBJ2-7|.|TRBV18|TRBD1
CASSPGQGAAYEQYF
TGTGCCAGCTCGCCGGGACAGGGGGCGGCCTACGAGCAGTACTTC
>TRBJ2-1|many|TRBV20-1|TRBD2
CSASGRWGSYNEQFF
TGCAGTGCTAGCGGGAGGTGGGGCTCCTACAATGAGCAGTTCTTC
>TRBJ2-1|.|TRBV10-3|TRBD2
CAISPTLAGEWNEQFF
TGTGCCATCAGTCCTACCCTAGCGGGAGAATGGAATGAGCAGTTCTTC
>TRBJ1-1|many|TRBV5-6|.
CASTPGMWGGTEAFF
TGTGCCAGCACCCCTGGGATGTGGGGGGGCACTGAAGCTTTCTTT
>TRBJ1-1|many|TRBV29-1|.
CSVEGLVGATEAFF
TGCAGCGTTGAAGGGTTGGTCGGTGCCACTGAAGCTTTCTTT
>TRBJ1-6|many|TRBV7-2|.
CASSRTEYNSPLHF
TGTGCCAGCAGCCGGACTGAATATAATTCACCCCTCCACTTT
>TRBJ2-3|.|TRBV7-6|TRBD1
CASSSPGTGGTDTQYF
TGTGCCAGCAGCTCTCCCGGGACAGGCGGAACAGATACGCAGTATTTT
>TRBJ2-7|many|TRBV28|.
CASSLSLQGIYEQYF
TGTGCCAGCAGTTTATCTCTGCAGGGAATCTACGAGCAGTACTTC